Sequencing of this TCR beta chain was carried out in a study of spatial heterogeneity in lung cancer. General study points: Blood showed ubiquitous tumor TCRs more often at resection than at routine follow-up.

Carried by each TCR cDNA molecule was a unique molecular identifier. TCRdb itself ran the 5' RACE reads through MiXCR, one entry per CDR3 protein. The table has about 25,000 distinct CDR3 sequences, 7% seen once. V was cut by 6 bases and J by 0 bases, with 6 bases left in between. Germline loops: CDR1 SQVTM, CDR2 ANQGSEA. This CDR3 is built from 11 residues. In this sample, this clonotype turned up many times. The target antigen is unknown. Time point noted: sample taken at primary tumor resection. Sequencing of whole RNA from tumor, nontumor lung or frozen PBMC involved no sorting. This chain joins TRBV29-1 and TRBJ2-7; D is unresolved. The sample in question was PBMCs, obtained at surgery. This clonotype was sampled from a male donor with early-stage non-small cell lung cancer. For the CDR3, the DNA is TGCAGCGTCCGCAGCTCCTACGAGCAGTACTTC. Its translation: CSVRSSYEQYF.